This T cell receptor beta chain was recovered during a study of T cell repertoires in cytomegalovirus infection. Overall study: Indicated by public TCR beta signatures were CMV infection and matching HLA type. Study outcomes and limitations: HLA-C-restricted TCR beta clonotypes specific for CMV led the ex vivo response. CMV carriers with the relevant HLA were identified by cumulative public TCR beta family frequency.

The CDR3 sequence is 15 residues long. Trimming removed 7 bases at V and 5 bases at J, with 20 bases between. Germline values: CDR1 MDHEN, CDR2 SYDVKM. TCRdb reprocessed the reads via MiXCR and lists one record per CDR3 protein. The sample holds 310,000 or so distinct CDR3 sequences, under 30% seen once. This clonotype was seen a handful of times. Its antigen is not identified. This TCR came from a human donor in good health (CMV status not recorded). Some clones in this sample may be carry-over from other donors' samples. The sample was PBMCs. The chain couples TRBV28 to TRBJ1-2, with a possible D match to TRBD1 (6 bases). The CDR3 loop is CASTLQGRRGYGYTF. DNA for the CDR3: TGTGCCAGCACCCTACAGGGAAGGAGGGGGTATGGCTACACCTTC.